A single sample gave rise to the 19 T cell receptor beta chains below, sequenced in a study of control samples from healthy donors and cancer patients. Profiling relied on immunoSEQ multiplex PCR, and the TCRdb table lists in-frame clones only, not all of them. The table gives about 190,000 clones; the top ten clones make up less than 2.5% of it. The sample was blood. The receptors shown here come from a woman aged 30 to 39 in good health.

This CDR3 is CAISESKGSGLGYTF. As DNA, the CDR3 is TGTGCCATCAGTGAGTCGAAAGGGTCAGGTCTTGGCTACACCTTC. V gene TRBV10-3 combines with J gene TRBJ1-2; D ambiguous. The V gene's germline CDR1 is ENHRY and CDR2 SYGVKD. The CDR3 covers 15 residues. V was shortened by 0 bases and J by 7 bases, with 15 bases between the two germline ends.

The V call is TRBV23-1, the J call TRBJ1-3; 7 bases are shared with TRBD1. TRBV23-1 falls under the ORF class, with uncertain function. This CDR3 has 14 amino acids. V was clipped by 4 bases and J by 5 bases; unmatched bases: 5. CDR3 loop: CASSPTGYRNTIYF. The DNA for the CDR3 is TGCGCCAGCAGTCCGACAGGGTATAGAAACACCATATATTTT.

V usage is TRBV6-1 and J usage is TRBJ1-4; D is unclear. V lost 0 bases and J lost 8, with 13 bases in between. CDR3 length: 15 amino acids. The germline V gene has CDR1 MNHNS and CDR2 SASEGT. In DNA, the CDR3 is TGTGCCAGCAGTGAAGCCGACGGACCTAGAGAAAAACTGTTTTTT. Its protein product is CASSEADGPREKLFF.

The rearrangement joins TRBV7-9 to TRBJ2-1; TRBD2 agrees at 10 bases. The CDR3 runs to 17 residues. V was pared by 5 bases and J by 3 bases, with 10 bases of the junction left unmatched. Germline V gene lookup returns CDR1 SEHNR and CDR2 FQNEAQ (reference sequence). The CDR3, as DNA: TGTGCCAGCAGCCCGTTCCTAGCGGGAGTCCGCTACAATGAGCAGTTCTTC. It specifies CASSPFLAGVRYNEQFF.

This rearrangement joins TRBV4-1 to TRBJ1-3; D gene unclear. V lost 0 bases and J 0 bases, leaving 12 bases between the germline ends. Germline CDR1 MGHRA, CDR2 YSYEKL. The CDR3 loop spans 17 amino acids. The CDR3 protein is CASSQEAQPYSGNTIYF. The CDR3 DNA follows: TGCGCCAGCAGCCAAGAAGCACAGCCATACTCTGGAAACACCATATATTTT.

V is TRBV2 and J is TRBJ1-1, with D unclear. The CDR3 runs to 18 residues. The germline V gene has CDR1 SNHLY and CDR2 FYNNEI. Trimming shortened V by 3 bases and J by 4 bases, and 24 bases separated the two germline ends. The chain's CDR3 is CASSDMKGIKIPTTEAFF. CDR3 nucleotides: TGTGCCAGCAGTGACATGAAGGGAATTAAAATACCGACCACTGAAGCTTTCTTT. The variable domain in full, with the rest retrieved from reference TRBV2 and TRBJ1-1, is EPEVTQTPSHQVTQMGQEVILRCVPISNHLYFYWYRQILGQKVEFLVSFYNNEISEKSEIFDDQFSVERPDGSNFTLKIRSTKLEDSAMYFCASSDMKGIKIPTTEAFFGQGTRLTVV.

V usage is TRBV7-9 and J usage is TRBJ2-7; D is tentatively TRBD1 or TRBD2 (5 bases each). This CDR3 comprises 15 residues. Trimming took 5 bases from V and 0 from J, leaving 14 bases between them. Germline loops: CDR1 SEHNR, CDR2 FQNEAQ (reference sequence). The CDR3: CASSPSGTVSYEQYF. The CDR3 nucleotides read TGTGCCAGCAGCCCCTCCGGGACGGTCTCCTACGAGCAGTACTTC. The variable domain in full, with the rest retrieved from reference TRBV7-9 and TRBJ2-7, is DTGVSQNPRHKITKRGQNVTFRCDPISEHNRLYWYRQTLGQGPEFLTYFQNEAQLEKSRLLSDRFSAERPKGSFSTLEIQRTEQGDSAMYLCASSPSGTVSYEQYFGPGTRLTVT.

The rearrangement uses TRBV20-1 and TRBJ2-7; D is uncertain. The germline gives CDR1 DFQATT, CDR2 SNEGSKA (reference sequence). The CDR3 is made up of 14 amino acids. Trimming removed 3 bases at V and 2 bases at J, with 14 bases between. The CDR3 nucleotides read TGCAGTGCTAGTCCGGCAGACGATACCTACGAGCAGTACTTC. Translated, it gives CSASPADDTYEQYF.

This chain joins TRBV6-5 and TRBJ1-5; a weak D match, TRBD1 (6 bases). Looked up from germline, CDR1 is MNHEY and CDR2 is SVGAGI. V was clipped by 5 bases and J by 1 base, with 9 bases between them. The CDR3 contains 14 residues. The CDR3 bases are TGTGCCAGCAGTCGCGACAGGAGCAATCAGCCCCAGCATTTT. Translation gives CASSRDRSNQPQHF.

The chain has TRBV25-1 and TRBJ1-1; D is unclear. This CDR3 is 12 amino acids long. Germline V gene sequence: CDR1 MGHDK, CDR2 SYGVNS. Deletions cut 7 bases from V and 1 base from J, with 7 bases between. The CDR3 DNA sequence: TGTGCCAGCATGAGGGAGAACACTGAAGCTTTCTTT. Its protein is CASMRENTEAFF.

The V call is TRBV3-1 (or the pseudogene TRBV3-2), the J call TRBJ2-1, with 8 positions matching TRBD2. Trimming cost V 3 bases and J 2 bases; bases outside gene matches: 6. This CDR3 spans 16 amino acids. Germline V gene data show CDR1 as LGHDT and CDR2 as YNNKEL (reference sequence). CDR3 bases: TGTGCCAGCAGCCATATAGCGGGATTTACCTACAATGAGCAGTTCTTC. It translates to CASSHIAGFTYNEQFF.

The chain recombines TRBV7-9 with TRBJ2-5; 8 bases line up with TRBD1. The CDR3 loop spans 15 amino acids. After removal of 0 bases from V and 5 bases from J, the junction contained 5 bases not matched to a gene. Germline lookup yields CDR1 SEHNR and CDR2 FQNEAQ (reference sequence). Here the CDR3 reads CASSLAQGAQETQYF. In nucleotides, the CDR3 is TGTGCCAGCAGCTTAGCGCAGGGGGCTCAGGAGACCCAGTACTTC.

The rearrangement links TRBV5-5 to TRBJ1-6; weak D call: TRBD1 (6 bases). Trimming took 4 bases from V and 6 from J, leaving 11 bases between them. CDR1 and CDR2 from the germline V gene are SGHKS and YYEKEE (reference sequence). The CDR3 spans 14 residues. CDR3 sequence: CASSVTGSNSPLHF. The CDR3, as DNA: TGTGCCAGCAGCGTGACAGGATCTAATTCACCCCTCCACTTT.

J is TRBJ1-2 and V is TRBV28; D is unclear. Germline values: CDR1 MDHEN, CDR2 SYDVKM. The ends were cut back, 6 bases at V and 1 base at J, with 12 bases in the middle. The CDR3 consists of 14 residues. The CDR3 region has the DNA TGTGCCAGCAGGGCCCCGACATTTAACTATGGCTACACCTTC. Its translation: CASRAPTFNYGYTF.

The chain is built from TRBV11-2 and TRBJ2-1; D ambiguous. Germline CDR1 SGHAT, CDR2 FQNNGV. CDR3 length: 13 residues. The V end was cut by 1 base, the J end by 10 bases, with 11 bases between. CDR3 residues: CASSLVVYGEQFF. The CDR3 bases are TGTGCCAGCAGCTTAGTAGTATACGGGGAGCAGTTCTTC.

V and J are TRBV28 and TRBJ1-5, with 7 bases identical to TRBD1. This CDR3 is built from 14 residues. V dropped 9 bases and J dropped 7; count of bases not matched to a gene: 12. Germline CDR1 reads MDHEN; CDR2 reads SYDVKM. The CDR3 DNA reads as TGTGCCAGTTTCAGGGACAGTGAAAAACAGCCCCAGCATTTT. This sequence encodes CASFRDSEKQPQHF.

V is TRBV11-2 and J is TRBJ1-4; D is unresolved. V was cut by 0 bases and J by 6 bases, with 11 bases left in between. The CDR3 sequence is 15 residues long. Germline assignment: CDR1 SGHAT and CDR2 FQNNGV. CDR3 residues: CASSLDPGTDEKLFF. The CDR3 DNA reads TGTGCCAGCAGCTTAGATCCGGGTACAGATGAAAAACTGTTTTTT.

The chain has TRBV11-2 and TRBJ1-4, with D unclear. V lost 3 bases, J lost 8 bases, and 10 bases lay in between. Germline V gene sequence: CDR1 SGHAT, CDR2 FQNNGV. This CDR3 has 13 residues. This CDR3 reads CASSFAPEEKLFF. CDR3 DNA sequence: TGTGCCAGCAGCTTTGCCCCAGAAGAAAAACTGTTTTTT.

V and J are TRBV27 and TRBJ1-5; D is ambiguous. Per the germline V gene, CDR1 is MNHEY and CDR2 is SMNVEV (reference sequence). The CDR3 totals 15 residues. Trimming left V 5 bases short and J 6 bases short, with 17 bases between. CDR3 protein: CASSPSSRGRQPQHF. The CDR3 coding sequence is TGTGCCAGCAGTCCCTCATCTCGTGGACGTCAGCCCCAGCATTTT.